Below are 16 T cell receptor beta chains sequenced from a single sample in a study of Ad26.COV2.S vaccination and SARS-CoV-2 variants. The treatment was: some 20 received Ad26.COV2.S at low or high dose, single or two shots; five or six received placebo; per-sample allocation not given. The samples date from day 63 after the first vaccine or placebo injection. The table came from immunoSEQ multiplex PCR; TCRdb's copy has only in-frame clones and leaves some out. The data contain roughly 300,000 clones, about 89% of them seen just once; the ten biggest clones take up about 5%. The sequencing used peripheral blood, collected in a trial of Ad26.COV2.S vaccine versus placebo. The receptor source for this set is a person between 18 and 59 years old who received the Ad26.COV2.S COVID-19 vaccine or a placebo.

V gene TRBV18 combines with J gene TRBJ1-4; 7 nucleotides agree with TRBD1. The CDR3 contains 16 residues. From germline, CDR1 is KGHSH and CDR2 LQKENI. J was trimmed by 7 bases and V by 3 bases; bases with no gene match: 11. The CDR3 coding sequence is TGTGCCAGCTCACCGACCGACAGGGCCGCGGGTGAAAAACTGTTTTTT. Its protein product is CASSPTDRAAGEKLFF.

This clone was counted once. The chain carries TRBV4-1 and TRBJ2-7; TRBD2 is a possible D gene (5 bases). The CDR3 runs 15 residues. The germline V gene has CDR1 MGHRA and CDR2 YSYEKL. V was shortened by 0 bases and J by 3 bases, with 12 bases between the two germline ends. The CDR3 is CASSQEAVLLYEQYF. DNA for the CDR3: TGCGCCAGCAGCCAAGAAGCGGTCTTACTCTACGAGCAGTACTTC.

V gene TRBV19 combines with J gene TRBJ2-1; TRBD2 matches at 12 bases. This CDR3 contains 16 residues. V trimming: 7 bases; J trimming: 7 bases; junction bases outside the gene matches: 11. The V gene's germline CDR1 is LNHDA and CDR2 SQIVND (reference sequence). The DNA for the CDR3 is TGTGCCAGTACTTACTCACTAGCGGGAGGTGGAAATGAGCAGTTCTTC. It is translated as CASTYSLAGGGNEQFF.

This clone was observed a single time. The chain employs TRBV18 and TRBJ2-5; D possibly uses TRBD1 or TRBD2 (5 bases each). V lost 6 bases and J lost 3, with 17 bases in between. CDR3 length: 15 amino acids. From germline, CDR1 is KGHSH and CDR2 LQKENI. The CDR3 nucleotides read TGTGCCAGCTCCCCGGGGCTAGGGGTCAAAGAGACCCAGTACTTC. This translates into CASSPGLGVKETQYF.

There are a few counts of this clone. Additional DNA sequences in this sample encode the identical CDR3. V usage is TRBV18 and J usage is TRBJ1-2; D unresolved. CDR3 length equals 12 residues. Germline CDR1 KGHSH, CDR2 LQKENI. V was shortened by 2 bases and J by 6 bases, with 7 bases between the two germline ends. As DNA, the CDR3 is TGTGCCAGCTCACCAGGGCAGGATGGCTACACCTTC. This gives the protein CASSPGQDGYTF.

The rearrangement links TRBV14 to TRBJ2-1; D possibly matches TRBD1 or TRBD2 (5 bases each). V lost 2 bases and J 0 bases, leaving 14 bases between the germline ends. Per the germline V gene, CDR1 is SGHDN and CDR2 is FVKESK. The length of the CDR3 is 17 residues. CDR3 DNA: TGTGCCAGCAGCCAACCAGGGACCGTGAGCTCCTACAATGAGCAGTTCTTC. Translating it yields CASSQPGTVSSYNEQFF.

The CDR3 DNA reads TGTGCTAGTGGTTTTTCTACAGTCTACGAGCAGTACTTC. It yields the protein CASGFSTVYEQYF. This rearrangement joins TRBV12-5 to TRBJ2-7, with unresolved D. The V gene lost 3 bases and the J gene lost 3 bases, with 9 bases spanning the gap. The CDR3 extends over 13 amino acids. Per germline, CDR1 LGHNT and CDR2 FRNRAP.

The chain carries TRBV10-2 and TRBJ2-1, with 9 bases that match TRBD2. Trimming at V came to 1 base and at J to 1 base, leaving 5 bases not matched to a gene. The CDR3 covers 17 residues. Germline CDR1 reads WSHSY; CDR2 reads SAAADI. The CDR3 is CASSEWASGTSYNEQFF. CDR3 nucleotide sequence: TGCGCCAGCAGTGAGTGGGCTAGCGGGACATCCTACAATGAGCAGTTCTTC.

CDR3: CASSLVDRDTGELFF. CDR3 in DNA: TGCGCCAGCAGCTTGGTCGACAGGGACACCGGGGAGCTGTTTTTT. The chain recombines TRBV5-1 with TRBJ2-2, with 7 bases that match TRBD1. Per germline, CDR1 SGHRS and CDR2 YFSETQ. V lost 0 bases to trimming and J lost 3 bases; unmatched junction nucleotides: 2. The CDR3 sequence is 15 residues long.

The V and J genes are TRBV9 and TRBJ1-3; 8 nucleotides align to TRBD1. V was clipped by 0 bases and J by 3 bases; unmatched bases: 8. Germline CDR1 SGDLS, CDR2 YYNGEE. The CDR3 totals 17 residues. CDR3 nucleotides: TGTGCCAGCAGCGTAGTGCCAGGGGGCGCGGATGGAAACACCATATATTTT. Its protein product is CASSVVPGGADGNTIYF.

The V gene is TRBV5-1, the J gene TRBJ1-2; D is uncertain. The V end lost 4 bases, the J end lost 6 bases, and 13 bases lay between the germline ends. This CDR3 is 13 amino acids long. Germline assignment: CDR1 SGHRS and CDR2 YFSETQ. In DNA, the CDR3 is TGCGCCAGCAGCCCCAGGAGGGAAGATGGCTACACCTTC. Its translation: CASSPRREDGYTF.

The J gene is TRBJ2-7, the V gene TRBV4-2, with 7 bases lining up with TRBD1. This CDR3 is built from 16 residues. Germline V gives CDR1 LGHNA, CDR2 YNFKEQ. With 0 bases clipped from V and 4 bases from J, the junction kept 9 bases outside the gene matches. For the CDR3, the DNA is TGTGCCAGCAGCCAAGAATGGGACGGACAGGAGTACGAGCAGTACTTC. Amino acids: CASSQEWDGQEYEQYF.

This clone came up once. The chain has TRBV6-5 and TRBJ2-2; D might be TRBD2 (7 bases). The CDR3 length is 15 residues. V lost 6 bases and J 5 bases, leaving 16 bases between the germline ends. Germline lookup yields CDR1 MNHEY and CDR2 SVGAGI. CDR3: CASRGGLTGTGELFF. The CDR3 DNA reads TGTGCCAGCAGGGGGGGGCTCACCGGAACCGGGGAGCTGTTTTTT.

The CDR3 reads CASSPATGTDTQYF. CDR3 nucleotide sequence: TGCGCCAGCAGCCCAGCGACAGGGACAGATACGCAGTATTTT. V gene TRBV4-1 combines with J gene TRBJ2-3; 7 bases are a match to TRBD1. Germline values: CDR1 MGHRA, CDR2 YSYEKL. CDR3 length equals 14 residues. With V trimmed by 4 bases and J by 3 bases, 4 bases remained unmatched.

The V gene is TRBV20-1, the J gene TRBJ2-1, with TRBD2 as a possible D gene (7 bases). The V end lost 3 bases, the J end lost 3 bases, and 12 bases lay between the germline ends. The CDR3 spans 14 residues. CDR1 is DFQATT and CDR2 is SNEGSKA in the germline V gene (reference sequence). As DNA, the CDR3 is TGCAGTGCTAGTCTGCGGGGGCGCTACAATGAGCAGTTCTTC. Translation gives CSASLRGRYNEQFF.

The chain has TRBV7-2 and TRBJ1-6; D is unclear. From germline, CDR1 is SGHTA and CDR2 FQGNSA. CDR3 length: 16 residues. With 4 bases removed from V and 0 bases from J, the gap between germline ends came to 10 bases. The CDR3 DNA sequence: TGTGCCAGCAGCTCTCAACCGAGCTCCTATAATTCACCCCTCCACTTT. Protein product: CASSSQPSSYNSPLHF.